Sequencing of this T cell receptor beta chain was carried out in a study of human versus mouse CDR3 diversity and MHC coevolution. Note on this clone: What it recognizes is unknown.

Study-level findings and limits: On average, humans showed more CDR3 deletions and insertions than mice.

TCRdb keeps only in-frame clones here, not all; method: immunoSEQ multiplex PCR. The repertoire includes some 82,000 clones, about 93% of them detected once, and approximately 1.5% sits in the top ten. Trimming took 5 bases from V and 7 from J, leaving 9 bases between them. The CDR3 has 12 residues. Germline CDR1 and CDR2: LNHDA and SQIVND (reference sequence). This chain connects TRBV19 to TRBJ2-1; D unclear. Sequenced material: naive CD4+ T cells from blood. This sample's subset: CD45RO-negative CD62L-positive naive CD4 T cells. This sequence originates from a person aged 25 to 69 in good health. Written as DNA, the CDR3 is TGTGCCAGTAGTGCCCTCGGGAATGAGCAGTTCTTC. Translating it yields CASSALGNEQFF.